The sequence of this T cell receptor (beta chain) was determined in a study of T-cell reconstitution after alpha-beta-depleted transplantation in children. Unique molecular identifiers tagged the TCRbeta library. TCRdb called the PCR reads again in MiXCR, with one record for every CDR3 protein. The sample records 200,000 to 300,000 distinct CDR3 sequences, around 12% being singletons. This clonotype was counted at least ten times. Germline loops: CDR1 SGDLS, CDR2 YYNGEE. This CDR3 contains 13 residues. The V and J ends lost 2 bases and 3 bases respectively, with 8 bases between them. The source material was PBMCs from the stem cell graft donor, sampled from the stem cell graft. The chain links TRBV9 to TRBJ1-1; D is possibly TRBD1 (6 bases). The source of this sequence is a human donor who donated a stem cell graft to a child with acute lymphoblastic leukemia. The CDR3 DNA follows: TGTGCCAGCAGCGTCGGGGGGCACACTGAAGCTTTCTTT. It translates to CASSVGGHTEAFF.